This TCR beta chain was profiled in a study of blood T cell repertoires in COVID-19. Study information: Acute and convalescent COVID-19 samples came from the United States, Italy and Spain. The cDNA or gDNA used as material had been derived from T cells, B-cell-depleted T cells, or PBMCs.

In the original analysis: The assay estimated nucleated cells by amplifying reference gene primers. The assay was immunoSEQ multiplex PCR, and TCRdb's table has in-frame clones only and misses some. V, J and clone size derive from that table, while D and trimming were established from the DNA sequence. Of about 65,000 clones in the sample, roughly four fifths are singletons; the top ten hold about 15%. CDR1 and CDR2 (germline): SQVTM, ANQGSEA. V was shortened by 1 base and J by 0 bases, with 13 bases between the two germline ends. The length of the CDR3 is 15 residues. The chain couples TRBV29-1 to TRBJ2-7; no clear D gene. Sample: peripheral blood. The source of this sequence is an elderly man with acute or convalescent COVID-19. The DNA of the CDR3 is TGCAGCGTTGAAGGAGGTCAAGGTCTCTCCTACGAGCAGTACTTC. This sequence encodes CSVEGGQGLSYEQYF.